The 10 T cell receptor beta chains in this list originate from one sample, sequenced in a study of CD8+ T cells in alopecia areata. Regarding treatment: oral pan-JAK inhibitor, 5-10 mg twice daily. cDNA prepared by RNA extraction and subsequent reverse transcription served as the template for sequencing. Generated by immunoSEQ multiplex PCR, the TCRdb table keeps only in-frame clones and is missing some. The sample lists 150,000 to 200,000 clones; less than 65% were seen once. This specimen was CD4+ T cells sorted from blood, taken at week 24, from a patient treated with tofacitinib. These receptors all stem from a human donor with alopecia areata.

This rearrangement joins TRBV9 to TRBJ2-2, with D perhaps matching TRBD1 or TRBD2 (5 bases each). Germline-derived CDR1 and CDR2 are SGDLS and YYNGEE. The CDR3 totals 13 residues. V lost 4 bases to trimming and J lost 5 bases, with 9 bases between them. The chain's CDR3 is CASSRGETGELFF. CDR3 nucleotide sequence: TGTGCCAGCAGCCGAGGGGAGACCGGGGAGCTGTTTTTT.

V is TRBV15 and J is TRBJ1-5; D uncertain. Per germline, CDR1 LNHNV and CDR2 YYDKDF (reference sequence). This CDR3 spans 15 amino acids. V lost 1 base and J lost 6, with 13 bases in between. This CDR3 reads CATSRGGFTGQPQHF. In DNA form, the CDR3 reads TGTGCCACCAGCAGAGGCGGGTTTACTGGTCAGCCCCAGCATTTT.

The gene calls are TRBV2 and TRBJ2-3; possible D gene TRBD2, 6 bases. In germline, CDR1 is SNHLY, CDR2 FYNNEI. Trimming removed 1 base at V and 2 bases at J, with 10 bases between. The CDR3 is 15 residues long. The CDR3 coding sequence is TGTGCCAGCAGTGAAGAGGGACTCCTCACAGATACGCAGTATTTT. Its translation: CASSEEGLLTDTQYF.

The chain has TRBV4-2 and TRBJ2-2; D is uncertain. Trimming took 0 bases from V and 6 from J, leaving 8 bases between them. The CDR3 sequence is 14 residues long. Germline V gives CDR1 LGHNA, CDR2 YNFKEQ. The CDR3 DNA reads as TGTGCCAGCAGCCAAGATCGTCGATCCGGGGAGCTGTTTTTT. The encoded protein is CASSQDRRSGELFF.

The chain recombines TRBV5-1 with TRBJ2-1; 7 positions agree with TRBD2. The CDR3 has 19 residues. Germline assignment: CDR1 SGHRS and CDR2 YFSETQ. J was trimmed by 0 bases and V by 0 bases; bases with no gene match: 12. CDR3 nucleotides: TGCGCCAGCAGCTTGGGTCTTCTAGCGGCAAGGAGCTCCTACAATGAGCAGTTCTTC. This encodes CASSLGLLAARSSYNEQFF.

CDR3 protein: CASSWGTSTEAFF. CDR3 nucleotide sequence: TGTGCCAGCAGTTGGGGCACATCCACTGAAGCTTTCTTT. The chain links TRBV27 to TRBJ1-1, with D possibly TRBD1 on 5 matching bases. This CDR3 has 13 residues. Germline V gene lookup returns CDR1 MNHEY and CDR2 SMNVEV (reference sequence). The germline V and J ends were trimmed by 4 bases and 4 bases, with 10 bases remaining between them.

CDR3 protein: CAWRGSMNTEAFF. The CDR3 bases are TGTGCCTGGAGGGGCAGCATGAACACTGAAGCTTTCTTT. This sequence joins TRBV30 and TRBJ1-1; D gene unclear. The CDR3 contains 13 residues. Trimming took off 3 bases at V and 0 bases at J, with 8 bases between the two ends. CDR1 and CDR2 from the germline V gene are GTSNPN and SVGIG (reference sequence).

This clone was seen a few times. The chain joins TRBV13 to TRBJ2-1; D gene ambiguous. The germline V and J ends were trimmed by 1 base and 13 bases, with 8 bases remaining between them. The CDR3 loop spans 11 amino acids. Germline V gives CDR1 PRHDT, CDR2 FYEKMQ (reference sequence). The CDR3 nucleotides are TGTGCCAGCAGCTTAGAGGGCAGTCAGTTCTTC. Residues: CASSLEGSQFF.

This chain links TRBV5-1 with TRBJ1-2, with D unclear. This CDR3 has 14 residues. In germline, CDR1 is SGHRS, CDR2 YFSETQ. Trimming left V 4 bases short and J 2 bases short, with 12 bases between. Written as DNA, the CDR3 is TGCGCCAGCAGCACCGGGCCATCGAACTATGGCTACACCTTC. It codes for CASSTGPSNYGYTF.

The V and J genes are TRBV5-1 and TRBJ1-4; possible D gene TRBD1, 5 bases. CDR1 is SGHRS and CDR2 is YFSETQ in the germline V gene. CDR3 size: 14 residues. The ends were cut back, 4 bases at V and 5 bases at J, with 12 bases in the middle. The CDR3 DNA sequence: TGCGCCAGCAGCGCGGACCGGGGCAATGAAAAACTGTTTTTT. It is translated as CASSADRGNEKLFF.